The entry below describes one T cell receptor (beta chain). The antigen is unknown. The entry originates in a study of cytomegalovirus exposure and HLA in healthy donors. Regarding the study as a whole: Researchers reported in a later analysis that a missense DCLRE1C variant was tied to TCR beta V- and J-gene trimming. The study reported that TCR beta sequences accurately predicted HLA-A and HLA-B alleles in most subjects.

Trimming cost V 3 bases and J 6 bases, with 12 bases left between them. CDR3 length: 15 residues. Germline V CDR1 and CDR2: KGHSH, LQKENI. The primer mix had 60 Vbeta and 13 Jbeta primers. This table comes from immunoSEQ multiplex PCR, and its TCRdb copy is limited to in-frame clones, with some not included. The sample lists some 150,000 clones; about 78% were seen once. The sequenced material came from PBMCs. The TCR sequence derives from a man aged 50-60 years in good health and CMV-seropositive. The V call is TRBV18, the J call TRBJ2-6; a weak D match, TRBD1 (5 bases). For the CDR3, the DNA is TGTGCCAGCTCACCTACCGGACAAGCGGCCAACGTCCTGACTTTC. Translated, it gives CASSPTGQAANVLTF.